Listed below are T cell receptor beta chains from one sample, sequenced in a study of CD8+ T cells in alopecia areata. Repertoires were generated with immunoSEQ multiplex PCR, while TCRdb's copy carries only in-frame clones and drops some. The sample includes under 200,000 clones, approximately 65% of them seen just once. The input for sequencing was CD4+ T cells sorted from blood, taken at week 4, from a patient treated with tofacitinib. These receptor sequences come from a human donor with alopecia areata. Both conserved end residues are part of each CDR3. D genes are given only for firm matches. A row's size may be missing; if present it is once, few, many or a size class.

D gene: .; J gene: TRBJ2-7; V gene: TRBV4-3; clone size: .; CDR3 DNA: TGCGCCAGCAGCCAAGAAAGGGAGCGGAACTACGAGCAGTACTTC; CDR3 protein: CASSQERERNYEQYF
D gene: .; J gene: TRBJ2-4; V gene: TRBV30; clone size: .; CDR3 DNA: TGTGCCTGGAGTCTAGGACGGTACAAAAACATTCAGTACTTC; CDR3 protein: CAWSLGRYKNIQYF
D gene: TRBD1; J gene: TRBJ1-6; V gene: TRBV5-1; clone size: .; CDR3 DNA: TGCGCCAGCAGCTTGGTCGACAGGGGTTCACCCCTCCACTTT; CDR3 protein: CASSLVDRGSPLHF
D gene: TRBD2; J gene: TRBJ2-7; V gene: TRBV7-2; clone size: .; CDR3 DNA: TGTGCCAGCAGCTTATGGGCTAGCGGGGGACTAGCCCCCTACGAGCAGTACTTC; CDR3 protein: CASSLWASGGLAPYEQYF
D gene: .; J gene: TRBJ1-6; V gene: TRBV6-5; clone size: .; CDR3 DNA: TGTGCCAGCAGTTACAAGACAGGTCTCATTAGGGCCCTCCACTTT; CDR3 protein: CASSYKTGLIRALHF
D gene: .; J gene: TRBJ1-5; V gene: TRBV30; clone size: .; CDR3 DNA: TGTGCCTGGAGTGTACTAGGGAATAATCAGCCCCAGCATTTT; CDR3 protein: CAWSVLGNNQPQHF
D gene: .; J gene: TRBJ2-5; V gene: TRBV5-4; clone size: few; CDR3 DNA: TGTGCCAGCAGCTCTCCAGGGGAATTAGAGACCCAGTACTTC; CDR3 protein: CASSSPGELETQYF
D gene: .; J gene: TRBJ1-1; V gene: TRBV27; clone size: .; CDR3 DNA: TGTGCCAGCAGTACGATCAGGGAGACTGAAGCTTTCTTT; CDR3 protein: CASSTIRETEAFF
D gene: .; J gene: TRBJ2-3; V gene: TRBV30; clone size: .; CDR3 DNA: TGTGCCTGGAGGAGGGGCGGGAATACGCAGTATTTT; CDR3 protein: CAWRRGGNTQYF
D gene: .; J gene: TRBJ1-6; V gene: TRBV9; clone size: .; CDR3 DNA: TGTGCCAGCAGCGTCAGTAGCTCCTATAATTCACCCCTCCACTTT; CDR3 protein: CASSVSSSYNSPLHF
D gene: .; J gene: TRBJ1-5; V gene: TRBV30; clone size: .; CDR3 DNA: TGTGCCTGGAGTGGGAACAATCAGCCCCAGCATTTT; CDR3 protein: CAWSGNNQPQHF
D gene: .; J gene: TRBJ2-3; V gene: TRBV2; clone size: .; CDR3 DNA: TGTGCCAGCAGGGGGACAACTTATAGCACAGATACGCAGTATTTT; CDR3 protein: CASRGTTYSTDTQYF
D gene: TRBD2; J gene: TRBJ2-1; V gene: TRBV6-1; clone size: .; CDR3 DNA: TGTGCCAGCAGTGCCCCCGTACTAGCGGGGGGCTCCTACAATGAGCAGTTCTTC; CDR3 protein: CASSAPVLAGGSYNEQFF
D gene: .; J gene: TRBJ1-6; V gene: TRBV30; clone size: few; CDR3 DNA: TGTGCCTGGTCCATTGAGTCGGCATCCTCACCCCTCCACTTT; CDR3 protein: CAWSIESASSPLHF
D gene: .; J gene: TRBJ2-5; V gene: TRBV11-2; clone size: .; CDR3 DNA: TGTGCCAGCAGCCTCGGTAGGCTTTTTCAAGAGACCCAGTACTTC; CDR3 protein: CASSLGRLFQETQYF
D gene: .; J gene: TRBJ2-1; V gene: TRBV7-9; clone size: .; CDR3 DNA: TGTGCCAGCAGCCCCCCGGACTTCTTC; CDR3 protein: CASSPPDFF
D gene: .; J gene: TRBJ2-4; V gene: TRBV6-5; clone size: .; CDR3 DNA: TGTGCCAGCGGGACATCGAACGGCATTCAGTACTTC; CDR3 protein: CASGTSNGIQYF
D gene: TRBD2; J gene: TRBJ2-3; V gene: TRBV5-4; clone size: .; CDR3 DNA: TGTGCCAGCAGAAAAGCGGGGCCCCCCACAGATACGCAGTATTTT; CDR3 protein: CASRKAGPPTDTQYF
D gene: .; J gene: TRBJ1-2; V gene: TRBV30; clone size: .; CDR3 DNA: TGTGCCTGGAGTGGTTTTGAGAACTATGGCTACACCTTC; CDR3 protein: CAWSGFENYGYTF
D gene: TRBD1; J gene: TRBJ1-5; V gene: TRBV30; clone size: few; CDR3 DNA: TGTGCCTGGAGTCCCGCAGGGGGAGGCAATCAGCCCCAGCATTTT; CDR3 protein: CAWSPAGGGNQPQHF
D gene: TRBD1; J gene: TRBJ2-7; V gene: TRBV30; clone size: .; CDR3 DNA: TGTGCCTGGACGGACAGGCCCTACGAGCAGTACTTC; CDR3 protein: CAWTDRPYEQYF
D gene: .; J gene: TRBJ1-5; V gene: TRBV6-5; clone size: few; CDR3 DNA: TGTGCCAGCAGTTATGCAGCGAGGGATCAGCCCCAGCATTTT; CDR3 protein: CASSYAARDQPQHF
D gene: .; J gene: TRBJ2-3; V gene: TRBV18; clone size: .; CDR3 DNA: TGTGCCAGCTCACCGGCAAAAGATACGCAGTATTTT; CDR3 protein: CASSPAKDTQYF
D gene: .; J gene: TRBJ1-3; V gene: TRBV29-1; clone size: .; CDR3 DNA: TGCAGCGTCCCCGGGACGGCTGGAAACACCATATATTTT; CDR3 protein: CSVPGTAGNTIYF
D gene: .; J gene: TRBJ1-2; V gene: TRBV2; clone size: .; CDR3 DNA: TGTGCCAGCGGGCCAAGTGGCTACACCTTC; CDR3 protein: CASGPSGYTF
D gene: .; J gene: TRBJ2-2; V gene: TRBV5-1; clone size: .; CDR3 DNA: TGCGCCAGCAGCTTGCGGACCCCTACCGGGGAGCTGTTTTTT; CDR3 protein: CASSLRTPTGELFF
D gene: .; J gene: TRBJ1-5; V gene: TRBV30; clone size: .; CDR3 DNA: TGTGCCTGGAGTCTGGGGCGAGGCAATCAGCCCCAGCATTTT; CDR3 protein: CAWSLGRGNQPQHF
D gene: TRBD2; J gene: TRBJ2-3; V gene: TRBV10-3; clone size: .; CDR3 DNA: TGTGCCATCGGACTAGCGGGGGAGGCAGATACGCAGTATTTT; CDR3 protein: CAIGLAGEADTQYF
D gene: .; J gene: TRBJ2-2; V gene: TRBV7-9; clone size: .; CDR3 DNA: TGTGCCAGCAGCTTAGCGGGGACAAACGGGGAGCTGTTTTTT; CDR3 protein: CASSLAGTNGELFF
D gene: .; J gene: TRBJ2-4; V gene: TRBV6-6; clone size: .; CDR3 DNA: TGTGCCAGCAGTCCCCGGGACATTCAGTACTTC; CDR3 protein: CASSPRDIQYF
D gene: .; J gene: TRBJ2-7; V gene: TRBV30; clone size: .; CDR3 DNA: TGTGCCTGGAGTCGTCCCCACACCTACGAGCAGTACTTC; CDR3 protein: CAWSRPHTYEQYF
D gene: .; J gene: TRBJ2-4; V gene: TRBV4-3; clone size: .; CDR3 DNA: TGCGCCAGCAGCCAAGTTAGGGGCCTACCGAACATTCAGTACTTC; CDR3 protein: CASSQVRGLPNIQYF
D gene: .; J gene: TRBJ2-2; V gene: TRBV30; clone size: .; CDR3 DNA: TGTGCCTGGAGTGTAAGGGGAAGGGAGCTGTTTTTT; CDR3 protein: CAWSVRGRELFF
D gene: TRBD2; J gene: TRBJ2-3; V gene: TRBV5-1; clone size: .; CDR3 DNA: TGCGCCAGCAGCTTGGGCTCGACTAGCGGGGGATTCACAGATACGCAGTATTTT; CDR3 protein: CASSLGSTSGGFTDTQYF
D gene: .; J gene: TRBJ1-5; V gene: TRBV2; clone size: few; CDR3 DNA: TGTGCCAGCCAACAGTTTCCAGGGTTGGGGAATCAGCCCCAGCATTTT; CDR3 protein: CASQQFPGLGNQPQHF
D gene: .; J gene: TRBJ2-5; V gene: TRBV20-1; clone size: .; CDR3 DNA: TGCAGTGCTAACAGGGAAGAGACCCAGTACTTC; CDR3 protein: CSANREETQYF
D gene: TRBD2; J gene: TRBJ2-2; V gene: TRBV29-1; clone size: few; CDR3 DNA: TGCAGCGTTTCTCCGGGACTAGCGGCCTTCGGGGAGCTGTTTTTT; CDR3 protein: CSVSPGLAAFGELFF
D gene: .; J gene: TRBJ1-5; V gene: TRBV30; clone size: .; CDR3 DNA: TGTGCCTGGAGCAGCGGACCCCGTACTAGCAATCAGCCCCAGCATTTT; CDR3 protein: CAWSSGPRTSNQPQHF
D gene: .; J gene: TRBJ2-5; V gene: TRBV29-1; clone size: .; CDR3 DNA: TGCAGCGTTGAAGTGGGGGGAATTAGAGAGACCCAGTACTTC; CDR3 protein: CSVEVGGIRETQYF
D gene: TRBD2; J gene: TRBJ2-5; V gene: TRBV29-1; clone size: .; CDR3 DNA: TGCAGCGCGATAGGCGGGGGGCGGGAGACCCAGTACTTC; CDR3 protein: CSAIGGGRETQYF
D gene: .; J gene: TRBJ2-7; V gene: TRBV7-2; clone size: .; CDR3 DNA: TGTGCCAGCAGCTTAGCAAGCAGCTACGAGCAGTACTTC; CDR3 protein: CASSLASSYEQYF
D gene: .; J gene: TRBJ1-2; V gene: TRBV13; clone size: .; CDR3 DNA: TGTGCCAGCAAGTCACAGGGTACTGGCTACACCTTC; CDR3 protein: CASKSQGTGYTF
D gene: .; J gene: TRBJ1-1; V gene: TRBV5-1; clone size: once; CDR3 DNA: TGCGCCAGCAGCTTGGTTCAGGCAAAGAACACTGAAGCTTTCTTT; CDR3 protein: CASSLVQAKNTEAFF
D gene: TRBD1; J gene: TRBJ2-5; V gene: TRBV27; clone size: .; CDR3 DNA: TGTGCCAGCAGCCCCCGGGACAGAGATCGGACCCAGTACTTC; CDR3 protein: CASSPRDRDRTQYF
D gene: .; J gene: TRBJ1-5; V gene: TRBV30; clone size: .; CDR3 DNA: TGTGCCTGGAGCGGTAGCAATCAGCCCCAGCATTTT; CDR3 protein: CAWSGSNQPQHF